This record covers a single T cell receptor beta chain. What it binds is not known. Its ends do not fully match the called genes, so a read error is possible. The germline V gene encodes CDR1 SGHRS and CDR2 YFSETQ. The CDR3 has 14 residues. Vbeta (60) and Jbeta (13) primers were used in the PCR. The protocol was immunoSEQ multiplex PCR, while the TCRdb copy is restricted to in-frame clones and leaves out a portion. The table includes 150,000 or so clones, 84% detected once. These data belong to a study of cytomegalovirus exposure and HLA in healthy donors. Whole-study results and caveats: Analyses of presence/absence relied on an assumption of roughly uniform sequencing depth across donors. Most of the CMV-associated TCR beta chains (in a later analysis) appeared to be HLA-restricted. For most TCR sequences rarity was the rule, although some public TCRs occurred in many donors.

The chain is built from TRBV5-1 and TRBJ1-3; D gene uncertain. The sample consisted of PBMCs. The receptor comes from a man aged 30 to 45 in good health and CMV-seronegative. CDR3 amino acids: CASSEAAGGNTIYF. The CDR3 coding sequence is TGCGCTAGCAGCGAGGCGGCCGGCGGAAACACCATATATTTT.